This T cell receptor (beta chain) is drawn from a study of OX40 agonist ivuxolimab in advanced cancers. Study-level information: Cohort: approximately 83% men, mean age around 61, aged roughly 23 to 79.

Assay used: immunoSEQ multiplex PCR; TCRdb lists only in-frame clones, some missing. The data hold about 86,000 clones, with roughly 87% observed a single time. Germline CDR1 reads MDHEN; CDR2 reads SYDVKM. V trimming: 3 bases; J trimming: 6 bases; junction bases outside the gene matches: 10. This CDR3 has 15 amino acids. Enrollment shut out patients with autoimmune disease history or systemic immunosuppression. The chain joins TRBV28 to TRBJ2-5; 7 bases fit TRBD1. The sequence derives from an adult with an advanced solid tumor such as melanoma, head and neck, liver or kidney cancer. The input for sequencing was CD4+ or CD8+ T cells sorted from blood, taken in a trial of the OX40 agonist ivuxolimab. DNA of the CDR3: TGTGCCAGCAGTTTCCAAACAGGGGTTGTTAAGACCCAGTACTTC. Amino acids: CASSFQTGVVKTQYF.